The present TCR beta chain was sequenced within a study of glioma-infiltrating T cells. Background on the study: Sequencing aimed for about 4.5- to 10-fold coverage of approximately 990,000 peripheral T cells. Study conclusions and caveats: Gliomas, especially low-grade, showed above-expected tissue-blood divergence; non-neoplastic patients showed below. Shared blood CDR3 signature motifs marked patients with low tissue-blood divergence.

This clonotype was observed a single time. The antigen is undetermined. Without the conserved terminal phenylalanine or tryptophan, this CDR3 likely stems from a read error. TCR alpha and beta CDR3 regions were amplified from RNA using iRepertoire nested multiplex PCR. TCRdb re-called the multiplex PCR reads through MiXCR, storing one row per CDR3 protein. The table has 300,000 to 400,000 distinct CDR3 sequences, 41% seen once. Germline-derived CDR1 and CDR2 are MDHEN and SYDVKM. Deletions cut 5 bases from V and 4 bases from J, with 17 bases between. The CDR3 spans 15 residues. The V and J genes are TRBV28 and TRBJ1-2, with a tentative D call TRBD1 (6 bases). Sequenced input: glioma tissue, nonneoplastic brain tissue, or PBMCs (not recorded which). This TCR was recovered from a human donor with low-grade glioma or glioblastoma, undergoing nonglioma brain surgery, or in good health (not recorded which). The CDR3 sequence is CASSPPGQLFYGYTS. The CDR3 DNA is TGTGCCAGCAGTCCTCCCGGACAGCTGTTCTATGGCTACACCTCC.